These T cell receptor beta chains were read from a single sample in a study of breast tumors, draining lymph nodes, adjacent tissues. TCRdb re-analysed the multiplex PCR reads in MiXCR, keeping a single row per CDR3 protein. Among approximately 190,000 distinct CDR3 sequences listed, 31% were seen once. The sequenced sample consisted of axillary lymph node tissue. These TCRs come from a female donor with breast cancer. Some clones in this sample may be carry-over from other donors' samples. Each CDR3 is given with its conserved first and last residue. The order of the fields is clone size, V gene, J gene, D gene, CDR3 DNA, CDR3 protein. The D gene is left open where the match is weak. Clone size, where shown, is once, few, many, or a class for clones that have expanded.

>-|TRBV25-1|TRBJ1-2|-
TGTGCCAGCAGTGCTAACTCCCCTATGGGGGGGGCGGGTGGCTACACCTTC
CASSANSPMGGAGGYTF
>-|TRBV20-1|TRBJ1-1|-
TGCAGTGCTAGAAGGTGGCGGAGGGCTCAGAACACTGAAGCTTTCTTT
CSARRWRRAQNTEAFF
>few|TRBV6-1|TRBJ1-1|-
TGTGCCAGCAGGGGAAGACGGGAGAACACTGAAGCTTTCTTT
CASRGRRENTEAFF
>many|TRBV6-6|TRBJ1-6|-
TGTGCCAGCAGTCACTCGGACGCACCCCTCCACTTT
CASSHSDAPLHF
>-|TRBV18|TRBJ1-5|-
TGTGCCAGCTCACCCTACCCTGGGCAGCCCCAGCATTTT
CASSPYPGQPQHF
>-|TRBV5-4|TRBJ1-1|TRBD1
TGTGCCAGCAGCGCCCTGACAGGGGACACTGAAGCTTTCTTT
CASSALTGDTEAFF
>few|TRBV28|TRBJ2-1|-
TGTGCCAGCAGTACAGTCTCTGAGCAGTTCTTC
CASSTVSEQFF
>many|TRBV6-1|TRBJ1-3|-
TGTGCCAGCGGACAAGAAAACTCTGGAAACACCATATATTTT
CASGQENSGNTIYF
>many|TRBV7-3|TRBJ2-5|-
TGTGCCAGTAGTAGCGTTCAGGGGGAGACCCAGTACTTC
CASSSVQGETQYF
>many|TRBV18|TRBJ2-1|-
TGTGCCAGCTCACCCGACAACAATGAGCAGTTCTTC
CASSPDNNEQFF
>many|TRBV7-6|TRBJ2-4|TRBD1
TGTGCCAGCAGTAAGACAGGGTCCAAAAACATTCAGTACTTC
CASSKTGSKNIQYF
>many|TRBV6-5|TRBJ2-7|-
TGTGCCAGCAGTTACTCGATTGTAGGGGCGGGCGAGCAGTACTTC
CASSYSIVGAGEQYF
>-|TRBV29-1|TRBJ2-1|-
TGCAGCAGTTACTCGAGAGGAGATTACAATGAGCAGTTCTTC
CSSYSRGDYNEQFF
>many|TRBV20-1|TRBJ2-3|-
TGCAGTGCTAGCGGGTCCCCGGCAGATACGCAGTATTTT
CSASGSPADTQYF
>many|TRBV3-1|TRBJ2-7|TRBD2
TGTGCCAGCAGCCAAGGGGGACTAGCGTTCTACGAGCAGTACTTC
CASSQGGLAFYEQYF
>-|TRBV20-1|TRBJ2-2|-
TGCAGTGCTAGAGTTCTGAGGGACTCTGGAAACACCGGGGAGCTGTTTTTT
CSARVLRDSGNTGELFF
>many|TRBV6-1|TRBJ2-7|-
TGTGCCTCCCACGGGGCTGACTACGAGCAGTACTTC
CASHGADYEQYF
>many|TRBV19|TRBJ2-7|TRBD1
TGTGCCAGTAGTACCCGGGACAGCCCCTACGAGCAGTACTTC
CASSTRDSPYEQYF
>-|TRBV18|TRBJ1-4|-
TGTGCCAGCTCACCAGGACTAGCGGGGGTCACAAATGAAAAACTGTTTTTT
CASSPGLAGVTNEKLFF
>many|TRBV3-1|TRBJ2-5|TRBD2
TGTGCCAGCAGCCAAGTTGCGACTAGCGGACAAGAGACCCAGTACTTC
CASSQVATSGQETQYF
>few|TRBV27|TRBJ2-1|-
TGTGCCAGCAGTTTATCGTGGGTCAGGAACAATGAGCAGTTCTTC
CASSLSWVRNNEQFF
>-|TRBV19|TRBJ2-4|-
TGTGCCAGTAGTATAGAACTAAGACGTCGGGCCAAAAACATTCAGTACTTC
CASSIELRRRAKNIQYF
>once|TRBV2|TRBJ2-2|-
TGTGCCAGCAGTGAAGTTAGCGCCACCGGGGAGCTGTTTTTT
CASSEVSATGELFF
>-|TRBV2|TRBJ1-1|TRBD1
TGTGCCAGCAAGGAGGACAGGGTGAATGAAGCTTTCTTT
CASKEDRVNEAFF
>many|TRBV20-1|TRBJ2-5|-
TGCAGTGCTCTAGGCGCTGGGCAAGAGACCCAGTACTTC
CSALGAGQETQYF
>-|TRBV19|TRBJ1-1|-
TGTGCCAGTAGGTTCCAGATGAACACTGAAGCTTTCTTT
CASRFQMNTEAFF
>-|TRBV6-1|TRBJ1-1|-
TGTGCCAGCAGTGACGCGAGTACAGGGAACGCTGAAGCTTTCTTT
CASSDASTGNAEAFF
>-|TRBV28|TRBJ1-2|TRBD1
TGTGCCAGCAGTCCCCATCGGACAGGGTATGGCTACACCTTC
CASSPHRTGYGYTF
>many|TRBV20-1|TRBJ2-7|TRBD2
TGCAGTGCTACAGTAGGCGGGGGGCAGTACTTC
CSATVGGGQYF
>many|TRBV6-6|TRBJ1-2|-
TGTGCCAGCAGTAGTCAGGGTAACTATGGCTACACCTTC
CASSSQGNYGYTF
>-|TRBV20-1|TRBJ2-5|TRBD2
TGCAGTGCTTTCCCGGCTAGCGGGGGGGAAGAGACCCAGTACTTC
CSAFPASGGEETQYF
>-|TRBV5-6|TRBJ1-1|TRBD1
TGTGCCAGCAGCCGGGGGGGGTCGCAGGGGGGTTTTGGTGAAGCTTTCTTT
CASSRGGSQGGFGEAFF
>many|TRBV11-2|TRBJ1-3|TRBD1
TGTGCCAGCAGCTTGACCGGGACAGTACCCTCTGGAAACACCATATATTTT
CASSLTGTVPSGNTIYF
>-|TRBV20-1|TRBJ2-1|TRBD2
TGCAGTGCCCCACCGGGACTAGCGGGAACTCGGGGGAATGAGCAGTTCTTC
CSAPPGLAGTRGNEQFF
>few|TRBV5-6|TRBJ1-2|-
TGTGCCAGCAGCTTGGGAGACTCTCGGGTCGGCTACACCTTC
CASSLGDSRVGYTF
>-|TRBV9|TRBJ1-2|-
TGTGCCAGCAGCAAGGAGGGAGGGGACTATGGCTACACCTTC
CASSKEGGDYGYTF